The 10 T cell receptor beta chains reported below all come from one sample, sequenced in a study of response to subunit inactivated influenza vaccine. MiXCR, applied by TCRdb to the RT-PCR reads, yields one record per CDR3 protein. The sample records fewer than 600,000 distinct CDR3 sequences, around 7.9% being singletons. Sequencing used PBMCs from blood, obtained approximately 25 months after vaccination. Receptor source: a man between 50 and 69 years old who received an inactivated influenza vaccine.

This clonotype is medium-sized (0.01 to 0.1%). The chain employs TRBV5-1 and TRBJ2-1, with TRBD2 identical over 9 bases. This CDR3 is 15 amino acids long. V shed 0 bases, J shed 9 bases, and the junction held 7 bases outside the gene matches. From germline, CDR1 is SGHRS and CDR2 YFSETQ. CDR3 amino acids: CASSLEGLAGSEQFF. CDR3 DNA: TGCGCCAGCAGCTTGGAGGGACTAGCCGGGAGTGAGCAGTTCTTC.

This clonotype appeared many times. This chain connects TRBV4-3 to TRBJ1-2, with D uncertain. The CDR3 runs 15 residues. Germline CDR1 is LGHNA and CDR2 is YSLEER. V lost 0 bases and J lost 3, with 11 bases in between. CDR3 amino acids: CASSQDSGRDYGYTF. As DNA, the CDR3 is TGCGCCAGCAGCCAAGATAGCGGCCGGGACTATGGCTACACCTTC.

This clonotype was seen many times. The chain recombines TRBV18 with TRBJ2-3; D possibly matches TRBD1 or TRBD2 (5 bases each). Between the trimmed V and J ends, which lost 4 bases and 2 bases, there was a span of 10 bases. The germline CDR1 and CDR2 sequences are KGHSH and LQKENI. CDR3 size: 14 residues. The CDR3: CASSRGSYTDTQYF. The CDR3 nucleotides read TGTGCCAGCTCACGGGGGAGTTACACAGATACGCAGTATTTT. The variable domain in full, completed from reference TRBV18 and TRBJ2-3, reads NAGVMQNPRHLVRRRGQEARLRCSPMKGHSHVYWYRQLPEEGLKFMVYLQKENIIDESGMPKERFSAEFPKEGPSILRIQQVVRGDSAAYFCASSRGSYTDTQYFGPGTRLTVL.

This clonotype was observed many times. This rearrangement joins TRBV28 to TRBJ2-7, with D hard to call. Trimming pared 2 bases from V and 0 bases from J, leaving 11 bases between. Germline lookup yields CDR1 MDHEN and CDR2 SYDVKM. The CDR3 is 15 residues long. CDR3: CASSLGSIFSYEQYF. As DNA, the CDR3 is TGTGCCAGCAGTTTAGGCAGTATCTTCTCCTACGAGCAGTACTTC.

The chain couples TRBV5-1 to TRBJ2-3, with 10 bases that match TRBD2. Unmatched junction bases numbered 4, after V lost 2 bases and J lost 4 bases. Germline lookup yields CDR1 SGHRS and CDR2 YFSETQ. CDR3 length: 15 residues. The CDR3 sequence is CASSFLAGESDTQYF. CDR3 bases: TGCGCCAGCAGCTTTCTAGCGGGGGAATCAGATACGCAGTATTTT.

This clonotype was detected ten times or more. J is TRBJ1-3 and V is TRBV5-1; maybe TRBD1 (5 bases). V lost 0 bases and J 0 bases, leaving 13 bases between the germline ends. This CDR3 contains 17 residues. CDR1 SGHRS and CDR2 YFSETQ come from the germline V gene. CDR3 bases: TGCGCCAGCAGCTTGGGTGCCCGGGACGCCTCTGGAAACACCATATATTTT. Protein: CASSLGARDASGNTIYF.

The V gene is TRBV27, the J gene TRBJ2-1; D assignment may be TRBD1 or TRBD2 (6 bases each). V lost 3 bases and J 5 bases, leaving 17 bases between the germline ends. The length of the CDR3 is 16 residues. Germline loops: CDR1 MNHEY, CDR2 SMNVEV (reference sequence). CDR3 sequence: CASSFAGRGAHNEQFF. Here the CDR3 DNA reads TGTGCCAGCAGTTTTGCGGGAAGGGGGGCCCACAATGAGCAGTTCTTC.

The chain is built from TRBV20-1 and TRBJ2-5, with TRBD1 matching 10 bases. The CDR3 has 18 amino acids. Per the germline V gene, CDR1 is DFQATT and CDR2 is SNEGSKA (reference sequence). The CDR3 loop is CCVRGQGLIQGYQETQYF. The CDR3 DNA sequence: TGCTGTGTCAGGGGACAGGGGTTGATTCAAGGGTACCAAGAGACCCAGTACTTC.

This clonotype was recorded at least ten times. The chain has TRBV5-6 and TRBJ2-2; the D gene is possibly TRBD2 (5 bases). V dropped 3 bases and J dropped 5 bases, with 17 bases sitting between them. This CDR3 comprises 16 residues. CDR1 SGHDT and CDR2 YYEEEE come from the germline V gene. CDR3 loop: CASSSPLGARTGELFF. CDR3 in DNA: TGTGCCAGCAGCTCTCCACTAGGCGCGAGAACCGGGGAGCTGTTTTTT.

This clonotype was counted a few times. The chain recombines TRBV20-1 with TRBJ2-7; TRBD2 might be the D (5 bases). The germline CDR1 and CDR2 sequences are DFQATT and SNEGSKA (reference sequence). V gave up 0 bases and J gave up 0 bases, with 9 bases separating them. This CDR3 spans 14 amino acids. CDR3 bases: TGCAGTGCTAGAGAGGACTCCGGCTCCTACGAGCAGTACTTC. It codes for CSAREDSGSYEQYF.